Sequencing of this T cell receptor beta chain was carried out in a study of blood T cell repertoires in COVID-19. Study overall: Acute-phase and convalescent COVID-19 samples originated in the United States, Italy and Spain. Sample material is recorded as cDNA or gDNA derived from T cells, B-cell-depleted T cells, or PBMCs.

Original analysis: Reference gene primer amplification in the assay estimated nucleated cell counts. Data came from immunoSEQ multiplex PCR; TCRdb stores just in-frame clones and leaves some out. V and J calls and clone size are those listed in that table; D and trimming were worked out from the DNA. Here the sample spans tens of thousands of clones, roughly nine tenths being singletons. The V gene lost 4 bases and the J gene lost 0 bases, with 15 bases spanning the gap. The CDR3 consists of 16 residues. Per germline, CDR1 SGHRS and CDR2 YFSETQ. The chain uses TRBV5-1 and TRBJ2-3, with a possible D match to TRBD1 (5 bases). Input material: peripheral blood. This TCR was sampled from a human donor with acute or convalescent COVID-19. The donor label of this sample is uncertain. CDR3 amino acids: CASSRGAATSTDTQYF. The DNA for the CDR3 is TGCGCCAGCAGCCGTGGGGCGGCTACTAGCACAGATACGCAGTATTTT. The variable domain in full, with the rest retrieved from reference TRBV5-1 and TRBJ2-3, is KAGVTQTPRYLIKTRGQQVTLSCSPISGHRSVSWYQQTPGQGLQFLFEYFSETQRNKGNFPGRFSGRQFSNSRSEMNVSTLELGDSALYLCASSRGAATSTDTQYFGPGTRLTVL.